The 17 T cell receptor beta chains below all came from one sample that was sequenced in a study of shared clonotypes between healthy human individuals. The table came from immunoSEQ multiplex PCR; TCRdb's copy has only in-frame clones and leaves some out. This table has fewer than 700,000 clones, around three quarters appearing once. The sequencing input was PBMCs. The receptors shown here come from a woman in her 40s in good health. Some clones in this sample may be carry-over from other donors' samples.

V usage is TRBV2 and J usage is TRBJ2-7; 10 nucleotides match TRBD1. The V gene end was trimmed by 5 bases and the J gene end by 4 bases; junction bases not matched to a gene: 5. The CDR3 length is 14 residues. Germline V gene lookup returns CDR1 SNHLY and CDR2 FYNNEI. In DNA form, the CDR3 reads TGTGCCAGCAGTAGACAGGGGGCGGTGTACGAGCAGTACTTC. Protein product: CASSRQGAVYEQYF.

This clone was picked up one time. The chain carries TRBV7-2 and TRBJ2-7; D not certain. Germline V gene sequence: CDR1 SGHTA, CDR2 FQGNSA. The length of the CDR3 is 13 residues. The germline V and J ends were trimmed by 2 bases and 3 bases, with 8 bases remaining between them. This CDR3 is CASSLKDYYEQYF. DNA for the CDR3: TGTGCCAGCAGCTTAAAGGATTACTACGAGCAGTACTTC.

CDR3 sequence: CASRPAALAGGPEQYF. The CDR3 DNA reads TGTGCCAGTAGGCCAGCCGCACTAGCGGGAGGGCCCGAGCAGTACTTC. The genes are TRBV19 and TRBJ2-7; 13 nucleotides align to TRBD2. Trimming at V came to 6 bases and at J to 6 bases, leaving 11 bases not matched to a gene. Per germline, CDR1 LNHDA and CDR2 SQIVND (reference sequence). The length of the CDR3 is 16 residues.

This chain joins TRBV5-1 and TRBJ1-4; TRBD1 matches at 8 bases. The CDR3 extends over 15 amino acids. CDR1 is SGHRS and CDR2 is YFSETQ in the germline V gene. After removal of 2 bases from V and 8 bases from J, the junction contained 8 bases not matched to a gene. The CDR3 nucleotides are TGCGCCAGCAGCTTCGAGGGACAGGAGGGGGAAAAACTGTTTTTT. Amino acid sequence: CASSFEGQEGEKLFF.

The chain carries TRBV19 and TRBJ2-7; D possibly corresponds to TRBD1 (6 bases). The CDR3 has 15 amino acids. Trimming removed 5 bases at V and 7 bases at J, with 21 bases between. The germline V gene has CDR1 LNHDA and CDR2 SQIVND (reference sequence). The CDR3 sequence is CASSVGTLGSLEQYF. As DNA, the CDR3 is TGTGCCAGTAGTGTAGGGACACTCGGAAGCTTGGAGCAGTACTTC.

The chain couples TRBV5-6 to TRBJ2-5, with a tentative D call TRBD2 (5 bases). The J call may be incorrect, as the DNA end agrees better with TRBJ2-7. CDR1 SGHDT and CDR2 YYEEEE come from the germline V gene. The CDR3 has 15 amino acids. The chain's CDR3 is CASSLVEASSYEQYF. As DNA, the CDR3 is TGTGCCAGCAGCTTGGTGGAGGCTAGCTCCTACGAGCAGTACTTC.

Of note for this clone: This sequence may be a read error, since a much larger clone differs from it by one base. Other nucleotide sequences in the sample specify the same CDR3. In DNA form, the CDR3 reads TGTGCCAGCAGCTTAGTAGGGCAGGGAAATGAAAAACTGTTTTTT. Its protein product is CASSLVGQGNEKLFF. V is TRBV7-9 and J is TRBJ1-4; tentatively, D is TRBD1 (5 bases). CDR3 length equals 15 residues. The germline gives CDR1 SEHNR, CDR2 FQNEAQ (reference sequence). Trimming cost V 1 base and J 5 bases, with 11 bases left between them.

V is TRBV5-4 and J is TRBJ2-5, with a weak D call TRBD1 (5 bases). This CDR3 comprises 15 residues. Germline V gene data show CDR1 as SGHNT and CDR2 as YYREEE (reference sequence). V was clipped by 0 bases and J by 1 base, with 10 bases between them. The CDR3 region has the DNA TGTGCCAGCAGCTTGGGACAGCAATTCCAAGAGACCCAGTACTTC. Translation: CASSLGQQFQETQYF.

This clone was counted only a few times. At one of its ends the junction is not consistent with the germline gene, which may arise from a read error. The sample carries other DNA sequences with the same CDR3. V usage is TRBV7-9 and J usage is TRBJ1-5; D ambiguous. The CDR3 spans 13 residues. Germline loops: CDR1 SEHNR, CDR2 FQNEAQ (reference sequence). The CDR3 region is CASSLAGSQPQHF. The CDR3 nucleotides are TGTGCCAGCAGCCTAGCGGGGAGTCAGCCCCAGCATTTT.

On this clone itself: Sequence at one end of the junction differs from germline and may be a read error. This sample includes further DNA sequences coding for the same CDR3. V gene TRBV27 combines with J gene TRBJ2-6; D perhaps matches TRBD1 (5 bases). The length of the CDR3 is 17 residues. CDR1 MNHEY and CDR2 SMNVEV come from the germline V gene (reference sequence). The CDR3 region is CASSGPSTVGGANALTF. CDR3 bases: TGTGCCAGCAGTGGACCTTCCACCGTCGGTGGGGCCAACGCCCTGACTTTC.

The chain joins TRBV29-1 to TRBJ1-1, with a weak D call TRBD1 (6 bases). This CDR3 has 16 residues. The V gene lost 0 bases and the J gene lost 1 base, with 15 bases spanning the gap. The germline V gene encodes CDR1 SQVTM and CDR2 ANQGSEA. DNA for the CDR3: TGCAGCGTTGAAGAGGCGGGGAGCAGGGGGAACACTGAAGCTTTCTTT. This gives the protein CSVEEAGSRGNTEAFF.

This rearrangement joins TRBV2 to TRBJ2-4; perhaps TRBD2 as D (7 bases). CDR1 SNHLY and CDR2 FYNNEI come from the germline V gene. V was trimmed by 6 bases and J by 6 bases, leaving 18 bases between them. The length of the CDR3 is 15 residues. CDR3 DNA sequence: TGTGCCAGCAGCGCCGGACTGGGAGGGGGAAACATTCAGTACTTC. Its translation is CASSAGLGGGNIQYF.

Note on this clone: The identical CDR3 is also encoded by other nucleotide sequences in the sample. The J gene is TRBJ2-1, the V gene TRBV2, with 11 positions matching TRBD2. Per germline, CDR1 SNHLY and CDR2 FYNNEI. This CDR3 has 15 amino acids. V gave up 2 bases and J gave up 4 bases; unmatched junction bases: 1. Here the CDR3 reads CASSERLAGYNEQFF. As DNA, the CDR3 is TGTGCCAGCAGTGAAAGACTAGCGGGGTACAATGAGCAGTTCTTC.

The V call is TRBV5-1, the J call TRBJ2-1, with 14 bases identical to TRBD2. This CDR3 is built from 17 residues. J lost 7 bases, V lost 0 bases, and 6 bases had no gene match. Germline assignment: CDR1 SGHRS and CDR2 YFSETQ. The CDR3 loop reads CASSLALGTSGSNEQFF. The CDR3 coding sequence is TGCGCCAGCAGCTTGGCTCTAGGGACTAGCGGGAGTAATGAGCAGTTCTTC.

As DNA, the CDR3 is TGTGCCAGCAGCGCTAGCGGGATCCACGAGCAGTACTTC. Translated, it gives CASSASGIHEQYF. J is TRBJ2-7 and V is TRBV9; 9 positions match TRBD2. The CDR3 length is 13 residues. CDR1 is SGDLS, CDR2 YYNGEE, per germline. The V segment lost 3 bases and the J segment 5 bases; nucleotides outside the gene matches: 3.

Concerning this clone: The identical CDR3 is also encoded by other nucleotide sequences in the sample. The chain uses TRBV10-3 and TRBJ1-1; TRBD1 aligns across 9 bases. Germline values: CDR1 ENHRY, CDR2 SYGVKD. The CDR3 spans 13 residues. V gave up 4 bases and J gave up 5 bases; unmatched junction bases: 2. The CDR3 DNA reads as TGTGCCATCAGTGGACAGGGGGATACTGAAGCTTTCTTT. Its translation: CAISGQGDTEAFF.

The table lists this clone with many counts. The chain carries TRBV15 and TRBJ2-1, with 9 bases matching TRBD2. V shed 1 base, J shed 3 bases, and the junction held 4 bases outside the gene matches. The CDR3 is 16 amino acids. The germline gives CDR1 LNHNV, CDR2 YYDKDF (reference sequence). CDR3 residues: CATSRGGRALYNEQFF. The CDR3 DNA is TGTGCCACCAGCAGAGGCGGGAGGGCCCTCTACAATGAGCAGTTCTTC. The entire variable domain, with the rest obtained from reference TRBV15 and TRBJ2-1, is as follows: DAMVIQNPRYQVTQFGKPVTLSCSQTLNHNVMYWYQQKSSQAPKLLFHYYDKDFNNEADTPDNFQSRRPNTSFCFLDIRSPGLGDTAMYLCATSRGGRALYNEQFFGPGTRLTVL.